Listed below are T cell receptor beta chains from one sample, sequenced in a study of T cell responses to AZD1222 COVID-19 vaccine. The table came from immunoSEQ multiplex PCR; TCRdb's copy has only in-frame clones and leaves some out. The sample records about 120,000 clones, around 85% being singletons. The material was peripheral blood, obtained on day 0 of AZD1222 vaccination. The receptors originated from an adult in good health. Both conserved end residues are part of each CDR3. Fields, in order: D gene, V gene, clone size, J gene, CDR3 protein, CDR3 DNA. A D gene is named only where the DNA matches it firmly. For some rows the clone size is stated as once, few or many, or as a class when expanded; others skip it.

>TRBD1|TRBV18|NA|TRBJ1-2
CASSPGQGNYGYTF
TGTGCCAGCTCTCCGGGACAGGGCAACTATGGCTACACCTTC
>TRBD1|TRBV2|NA|TRBJ1-2
CASSENRGHGYTF
TGTGCCAGCAGTGAAAACAGGGGCCATGGCTACACCTTC
>NA|TRBV9|NA|TRBJ2-3
CASSVGVGRTDTQYF
TGTGCCAGCAGCGTAGGGGTCGGGCGCACAGATACGCAGTATTTT
>TRBD1|TRBV7-2|NA|TRBJ2-3
CASSPSRGRFPDTQYF
TGTGCCAGCAGCCCAAGCAGGGGGCGCTTCCCAGATACGCAGTATTTT
>TRBD1|TRBV6-5|NA|TRBJ1-5
CASTQGTGFQPQHF
TGTGCCAGCACCCAAGGGACAGGGTTTCAGCCCCAGCATTTT
>NA|TRBV18|NA|TRBJ1-4
CASSRDANEKLFF
TGTGCCAGCTCACGGGACGCTAATGAAAAACTGTTTTTT
>NA|TRBV6-5|NA|TRBJ1-5
CASSRNTNQPQHF
TGTGCCAGCAGCCGAAATACGAATCAGCCCCAGCATTTT
>NA|TRBV3-1/TRBV3-2|NA|TRBJ2-1
CASSQDASGYNEQFF
TGTGCCAGCAGCCAAGACGCTAGTGGGTACAATGAGCAGTTCTTC
>TRBD2|TRBV25-1|NA|TRBJ2-2
CASSEEKAGGLRELFF
TGTGCCAGCAGTGAAGAGAAGGCGGGAGGCCTAAGGGAGCTGTTTTTT
>NA|TRBV5-1|NA|TRBJ2-7
CASSLAPSSSYEQYF
TGCGCCAGCAGCTTGGCCCCCTCCAGCTCCTACGAGCAGTACTTC
>NA|TRBV30|once|TRBJ2-1
CAWNRGAFNEQFF
TGTGCCTGGAATAGGGGGGCTTTCAATGAGCAGTTCTTC
>NA|TRBV6-2/TRBV6-3|NA|TRBJ2-2
CASSKKAVWSPTGELFF
TGTGCCAGCAGCAAAAAAGCGGTCTGGTCCCCCACCGGGGAGCTGTTTTTT
>NA|TRBV7-3|few|TRBJ2-7
CASSPSGAPSYEQYF
TGTGCCAGCAGCCCCAGCGGAGCCCCATCCTACGAGCAGTACTTC
>NA|TRBV9|NA|TRBJ1-2
CASSVGPVDYGYTF
TGTGCCAGCAGCGTAGGGCCCGTGGACTATGGCTACACCTTC
>NA|TRBV30|medium-sized|TRBJ1-2
CASTRQGRHYGYTF
TGTGCCTCCACTAGGCAGGGCAGACACTATGGCTACACCTTC
>NA|TRBV11-3|NA|TRBJ2-3
CASSLGHNTDTQYF
TGTGCCAGCAGCTTAGGGCATAACACAGATACGCAGTATTTT
>TRBD1|TRBV19|NA|TRBJ1-4
CASSTGGSTNEKLFF
TGTGCCAGTAGTACAGGGGGCTCAACTAATGAAAAACTGTTTTTT
>NA|TRBV28|NA|TRBJ2-4
CASSSPGRAKNIQYF
TGTGCCAGCAGCTCCCCCGGCAGGGCCAAAAACATTCAGTACTTC
>TRBD1|TRBV9|NA|TRBJ1-1
CASSVAGGSNTEAFF
TGTGCCAGCAGCGTGGCAGGGGGCAGCAACACTGAAGCTTTCTTT
>TRBD1|TRBV15|NA|TRBJ1-2
CATSGDRGGGYTF
TGTGCCACCAGCGGGGACAGGGGAGGTGGCTACACCTTC
>NA|TRBV5-1|NA|TRBJ1-3
CASSLGVPSSGNTIYF
TGCGCCAGCAGCCTAGGGGTCCCATCCTCTGGAAACACCATATATTTT
>TRBD1|TRBV11-2|NA|TRBJ2-1
CASSLQAGGFEQFF
TGTGCCAGCAGCTTACAGGCAGGGGGTTTTGAGCAGTTCTTC
>NA|TRBV28|few|TRBJ2-5
CASTNPSTRQDQETQYF
TGTGCCAGCACTAATCCCTCCACGAGGCAGGATCAAGAGACCCAGTACTTC
>TRBD2|TRBV3-1/TRBV3-2|NA|TRBJ2-1
CASSQRLAGNEQFF
TGTGCCAGCAGCCAGCGACTAGCGGGTAATGAGCAGTTCTTC
>NA|TRBV2|NA|TRBJ2-2
CASSITPGNTGELFF
TGTGCCAGCAGCATCACACCGGGGAACACCGGGGAGCTGTTTTTT
>TRBD1|TRBV7-3|NA|TRBJ2-5
CASSPGTGETQYF
TGTGCCAGCAGCCCCGGGACAGGGGAGACCCAGTACTTC
>TRBD1|TRBV7-9|few|TRBJ2-3
CASSSGTVGPDTQYF
TGTGCCAGCAGCTCCGGGACAGTAGGCCCAGATACGCAGTATTTT
>NA|TRBV5-4|NA|TRBJ1-2
CASSPRTANYGYTF
TGTGCCAGCAGCCCTAGGACGGCTAACTATGGCTACACCTTC
>NA|TRBV28|once|TRBJ1-5
CASNTRQPQHF
TGTGCCAGCAACACCCGGCAGCCCCAGCATTTT